The entry that follows covers one TCR beta chain sequence. Its target is not known. Germline CDR1 DFQATT, CDR2 SNEGSKA (reference sequence). This CDR3 has 13 residues. The sample is drawn from a study of monozygotic twins with inflammatory bowel disease. The study, taken as a whole, reports: No discrimination was achieved between different T cell subtypes. Sharing of clonotypes with others was lower in IBD patients than in healthy twins, and this was especially so with disease activity.

Nested PCRs (16 and 9 cycles, two total) were applied to TCRalpha and TCRbeta cDNA. For each CDR3 protein, TCRdb gives one entry from its re-call of the 5' RACE reads, without DNA. The table gives about 170,000 distinct CDR3 sequences; the top ten clones make up 2.8% of it. Sequencing was carried out using blood. J is TRBJ2-1 and V is TRBV20-1; TCRdb picks TRBD1, but there is no DNA to check that call. The clonotype was recovered from a human donor with ulcerative colitis or Crohn's disease, or a healthy co-twin of an affected twin (not recorded which). CDR3 sequence reads: CSARSRQYNEQFF.